Given below is one T cell receptor (beta chain) in context. Its antigen remains unidentified. The CDR3 has 14 amino acids. The V end was cut by 5 bases, the J end by 7 bases, with 16 bases between. CDR1 and CDR2 from the germline V gene are SGHRS and YFSETQ. The record originates from a study of T cell responses to AZD1222 COVID-19 vaccine. Study as a whole: Pooling of second doses given at about 4 or about 12 weeks was done.

Study-level points and caveats: Reportedly, close to half of spike-specific TCRs are directed against unmutated variant regions. Repertoire samples came only from after the peak T cell response. Compared with day 0, the breadth and depth of the Spike-specific TCR repertoire rose significantly after two doses of AZD1222.

TCRdb keeps only in-frame clones here, not all; method: immunoSEQ multiplex PCR. The sample has 100,000 to 150,000 clones; just over 85% are singletons. The receptor comes from an adult in good health. The chain links TRBV5-1 to TRBJ2-1; weak D call: TRBD2 (6 bases). The sample consisted of peripheral blood, taken on day 0 of AZD1222 vaccination. CDR3 sequence (DNA): TGCGCCAGCAGTTCTAACCTCGCGGGGAATGAGCAGTTCTTC. This encodes CASSSNLAGNEQFF.